One and the same sample provided the 8 T cell receptor beta chains below, sequenced in a study of regulatory T cells in long-lasting Graves disease. The time point denotes: newly diagnosed GD, antithyroid drugs for less than 3 months. PBMCs provided the RNA from which the TCR library was made. Arm-PCR with iRepertoire HTBI primers amplified the CDR3 regions for these TCR beta libraries. One entry per CDR3 protein, called by TCRdb with MiXCR from the multiplex PCR reads. The sample includes hundreds of thousands of distinct CDR3 sequences, roughly a sixth seen only once; the top ten take roughly 20%. Here the sequenced sample was peripheral blood mononuclear cells (PBMCs), taken at new diagnosis, from a patient treated with antithyroid drugs. Receptor source: a female donor with Graves disease.

This clonotype was picked up many times. J is TRBJ1-1 and V is TRBV15, with TRBD1 as a possible D gene (5 bases). The germline CDR1 and CDR2 sequences are LNHNV and YYDKDF (reference sequence). Trimming removed 0 bases at V and 5 bases at J, with 13 bases between. The CDR3 runs 15 residues. The chain's CDR3 is CATSRDASWGTEAFF. The CDR3 bases are TGTGCCACCAGCAGAGATGCTTCATGGGGGACTGAAGCTTTCTTT.

This rearrangement joins TRBV4-3 to TRBJ2-1; TRBD1 is a possible D gene (6 bases). Germline V CDR1 and CDR2: LGHNA, YSLEER. V shed 0 bases and J shed 8 bases, with 11 bases lying between them. There are 14 residues in the CDR3. CDR3 amino acids: CASSQEQGSDEQFF. In DNA, the CDR3 is TGCGCCAGCAGCCAAGAACAGGGTAGCGATGAGCAGTTCTTC.

This clonotype was seen at least ten times. The chain is built from TRBV20-1 and TRBJ2-7, with TRBD1 matching 8 bases. This CDR3 comprises 14 residues. Germline V lookup: CDR1 DFQATT, CDR2 SNEGSKA (reference sequence). The V and J ends lost 1 base and 2 bases, in that order; junction bases with no gene match: 4. CDR3 sequence: CSARVRTGTYEQYF. The CDR3 DNA is TGCAGTGCTAGAGTAAGGACAGGGACCTACGAGCAGTACTTC.

There are a few counts of this clonotype. The chain has TRBV7-2 and TRBJ1-6; the D gene is possibly TRBD1 (5 bases). The germline gives CDR1 SGHTA, CDR2 FQGNSA. The CDR3 runs to 16 residues. Trimming left V 4 bases short and J 7 bases short, with 17 bases between. CDR3 sequence: CASSSVGGSGNSPLHF. The CDR3 region has the DNA TGTGCCAGCAGCTCGGTGGGGGGTTCGGGCAATTCACCCCTCCACTTT.

This clonotype was detected ten times or more. V usage is TRBV7-2 and J usage is TRBJ2-5; a possible D gene is TRBD2 (5 bases). The V gene lost 1 base and the J gene lost 4 bases, with 16 bases spanning the gap. CDR1 is SGHTA, CDR2 FQGNSA, per germline. The CDR3 runs 16 residues. The DNA of the CDR3 is TGTGCCAGCAGCTTAGATAGCCTCCAAGGAGGAGAGACCCAGTACTTC. Amino acids: CASSLDSLQGGETQYF.

This clonotype was seen ten or more times. The J gene is TRBJ2-3, the V gene TRBV20-1; 8 bases are shared with TRBD1. This CDR3 has 12 residues. Germline loops: CDR1 DFQATT, CDR2 SNEGSKA (reference sequence). Trimming cost V 5 bases and J 9 bases; bases outside gene matches: 7. CDR3 residues: CSAGRQGRTQYF. In DNA form, the CDR3 reads TGCAGTGCTGGCCGACAGGGGCGAACGCAGTATTTT.

The V and J genes are TRBV27 and TRBJ2-7; 8 bases are a match to TRBD1. J gave up 1 base and V 5 bases, and 7 bases lay outside the gene matches. Germline assignment: CDR1 MNHEY and CDR2 SMNVEV (reference sequence). The CDR3 covers 15 residues. The CDR3 bases are TGTGCCAGCAGTACCTTTCGGGACAGGTCCTACGAGCAGTACTTC. Residues: CASSTFRDRSYEQYF.

The table lists this clonotype with a few counts. The CDR3 sequence is CATSRATGNNSPLHF. CDR3 DNA sequence: TGTGCCACCAGCAGAGCGACAGGGAACAATTCACCCCTCCACTTT. This sequence joins TRBV15 and TRBJ1-6, with 7 bases fitting TRBD1. The CDR3 covers 15 residues. Per germline, CDR1 LNHNV and CDR2 YYDKDF (reference sequence). Trimming took 1 base from V and 7 from J; bases not matched to a gene: 4.